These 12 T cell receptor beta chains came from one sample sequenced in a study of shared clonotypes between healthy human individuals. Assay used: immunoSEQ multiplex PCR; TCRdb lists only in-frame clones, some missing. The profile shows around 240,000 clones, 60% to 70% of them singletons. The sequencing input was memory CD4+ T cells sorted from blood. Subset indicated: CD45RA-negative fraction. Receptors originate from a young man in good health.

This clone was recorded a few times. The CDR3 coding sequence is TGTGCCAGCTCACGGATCCACTCTGGGGCCAACGTCCTGACTTTC. This translates into CASSRIHSGANVLTF. The chain combines TRBV18 with TRBJ2-6; D not resolved. The V end was cut by 4 bases, the J end by 0 bases, with 7 bases between. This CDR3 region has 15 residues. Germline CDR1 reads KGHSH; CDR2 reads LQKENI.

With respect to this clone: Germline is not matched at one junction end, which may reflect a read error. The CDR3 nucleotides read TGTGCCAGCAGTTTAAATAGGGCATACAGTGAGCAGTTCTTC. Its translation: CASSLNRAYSEQFF. V gene TRBV28 combines with J gene TRBJ2-1; no firm D call. This CDR3 region has 14 residues. The germline CDR1 and CDR2 sequences are MDHEN and SYDVKM.

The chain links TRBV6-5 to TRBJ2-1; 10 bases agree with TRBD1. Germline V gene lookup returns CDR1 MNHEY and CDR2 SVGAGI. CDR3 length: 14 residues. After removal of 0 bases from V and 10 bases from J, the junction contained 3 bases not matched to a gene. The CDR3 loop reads CASSYSETGGEQFF. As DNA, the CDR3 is TGTGCCAGCAGTTACTCGGAGACAGGGGGCGAGCAGTTCTTC.

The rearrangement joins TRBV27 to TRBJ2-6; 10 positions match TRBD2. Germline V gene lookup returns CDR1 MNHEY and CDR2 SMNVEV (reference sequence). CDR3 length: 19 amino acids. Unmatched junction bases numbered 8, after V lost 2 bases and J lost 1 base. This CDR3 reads CASSLRLAGVGSGANVLTF. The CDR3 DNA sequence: TGTGCCAGCAGTTTACGGCTAGCGGGAGTAGGGTCTGGGGCCAACGTCCTGACTTTC.

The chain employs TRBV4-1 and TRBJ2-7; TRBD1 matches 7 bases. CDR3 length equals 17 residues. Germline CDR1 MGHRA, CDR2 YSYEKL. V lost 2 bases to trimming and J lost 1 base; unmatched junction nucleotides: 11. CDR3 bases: TGCGCCAGCAGCCAAAGTGAAACAGGGGAGAGTTCCTACGAGCAGTACTTC. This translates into CASSQSETGESSYEQYF.

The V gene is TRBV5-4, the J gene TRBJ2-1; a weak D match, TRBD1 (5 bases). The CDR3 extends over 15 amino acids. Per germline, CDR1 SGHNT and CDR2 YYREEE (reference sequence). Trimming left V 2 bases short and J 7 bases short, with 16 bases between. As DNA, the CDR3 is TGTGCCAGCAGCTTAGGGCAGGGCGGATGGAATGAGCAGTTCTTC. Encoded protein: CASSLGQGGWNEQFF.

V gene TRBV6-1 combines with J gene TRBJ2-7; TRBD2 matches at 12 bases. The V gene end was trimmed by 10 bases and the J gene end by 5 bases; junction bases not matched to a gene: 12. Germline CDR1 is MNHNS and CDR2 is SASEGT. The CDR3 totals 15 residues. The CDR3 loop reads CAIFPETSGRHEQYF. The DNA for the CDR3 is TGTGCCATTTTCCCCGAGACTAGCGGGAGACACGAGCAGTACTTC.

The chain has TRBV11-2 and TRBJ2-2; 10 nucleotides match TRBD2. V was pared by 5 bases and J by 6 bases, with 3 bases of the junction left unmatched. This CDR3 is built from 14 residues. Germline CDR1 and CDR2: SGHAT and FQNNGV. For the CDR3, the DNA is TGTGCCAGCAGCCTACTAGCGGGATCCGGGGAGCTGTTTTTT. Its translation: CASSLLAGSGELFF.

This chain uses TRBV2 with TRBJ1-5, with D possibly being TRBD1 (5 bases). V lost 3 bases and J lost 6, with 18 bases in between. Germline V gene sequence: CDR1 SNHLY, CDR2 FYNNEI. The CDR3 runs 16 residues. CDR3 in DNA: TGTGCCAGCAGTGATCCAGCAGGGTTTCGTGGTCAGCCCCAGCATTTT. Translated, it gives CASSDPAGFRGQPQHF.

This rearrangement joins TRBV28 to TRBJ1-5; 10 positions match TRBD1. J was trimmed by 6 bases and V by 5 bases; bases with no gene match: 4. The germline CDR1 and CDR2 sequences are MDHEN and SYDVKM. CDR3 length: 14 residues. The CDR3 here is CASSRQGAVQPQHF. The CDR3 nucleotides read TGTGCCAGCAGTAGACAGGGGGCGGTTCAGCCCCAGCATTTT.

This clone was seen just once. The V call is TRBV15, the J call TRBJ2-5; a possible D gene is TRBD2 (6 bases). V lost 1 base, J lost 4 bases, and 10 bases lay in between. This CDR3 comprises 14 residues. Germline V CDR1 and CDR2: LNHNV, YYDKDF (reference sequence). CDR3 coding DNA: TGTGCCACCAGCAGAGTGATCGGGGGAGAGACCCAGTACTTC. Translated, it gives CATSRVIGGETQYF.

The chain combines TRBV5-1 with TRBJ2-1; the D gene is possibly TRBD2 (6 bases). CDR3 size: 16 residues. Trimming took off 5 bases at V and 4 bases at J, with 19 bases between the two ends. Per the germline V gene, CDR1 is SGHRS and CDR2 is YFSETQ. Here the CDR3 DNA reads TGCGCCAGCAGACAAGAGGAGGCGGGGACTTACAATGAGCAGTTCTTC. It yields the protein CASRQEEAGTYNEQFF.